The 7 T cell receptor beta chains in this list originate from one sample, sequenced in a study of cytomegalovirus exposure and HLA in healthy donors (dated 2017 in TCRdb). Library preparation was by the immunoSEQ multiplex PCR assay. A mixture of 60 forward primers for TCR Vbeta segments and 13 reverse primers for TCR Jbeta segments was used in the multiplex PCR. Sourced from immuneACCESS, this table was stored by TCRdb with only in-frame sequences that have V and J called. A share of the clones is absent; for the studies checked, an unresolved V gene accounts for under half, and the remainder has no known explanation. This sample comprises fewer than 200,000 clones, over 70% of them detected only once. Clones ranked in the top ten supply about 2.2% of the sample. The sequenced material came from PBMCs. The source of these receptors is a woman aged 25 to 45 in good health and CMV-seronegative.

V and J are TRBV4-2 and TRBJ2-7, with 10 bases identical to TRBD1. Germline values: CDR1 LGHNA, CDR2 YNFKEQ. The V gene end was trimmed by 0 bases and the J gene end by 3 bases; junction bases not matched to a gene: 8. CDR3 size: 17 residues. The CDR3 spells CASSQEPRTGGHYEQYF. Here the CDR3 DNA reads TGTGCCAGCAGCCAAGAGCCCCGGACAGGGGGACACTACGAGCAGTACTTC.

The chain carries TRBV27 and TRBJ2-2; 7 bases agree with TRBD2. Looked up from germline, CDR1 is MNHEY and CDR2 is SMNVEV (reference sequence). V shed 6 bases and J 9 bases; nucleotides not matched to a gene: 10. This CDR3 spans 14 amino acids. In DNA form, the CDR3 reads TGTGCCAGCAGCCGCTCCGTGACTAGCTGGGAGCTGTTTTTT. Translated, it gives CASSRSVTSWELFF.

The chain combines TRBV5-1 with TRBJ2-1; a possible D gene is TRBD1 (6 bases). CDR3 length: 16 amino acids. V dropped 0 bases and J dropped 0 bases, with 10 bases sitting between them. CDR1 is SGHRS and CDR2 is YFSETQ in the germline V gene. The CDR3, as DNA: TGCGCCAGCAGCTTGGTTCCGGACAGCTCCTACAATGAGCAGTTCTTC. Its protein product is CASSLVPDSSYNEQFF.

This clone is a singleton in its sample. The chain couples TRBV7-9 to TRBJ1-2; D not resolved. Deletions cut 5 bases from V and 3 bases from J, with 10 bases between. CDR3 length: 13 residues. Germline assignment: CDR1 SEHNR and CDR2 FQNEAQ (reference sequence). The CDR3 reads CASSPRGDYGYTF. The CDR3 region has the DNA TGTGCCAGCAGCCCACGGGGAGACTATGGCTACACCTTC.

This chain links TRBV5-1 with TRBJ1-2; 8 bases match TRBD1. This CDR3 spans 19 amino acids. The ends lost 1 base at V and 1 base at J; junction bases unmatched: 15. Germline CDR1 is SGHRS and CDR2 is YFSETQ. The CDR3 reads CASSLFAPDRAAFNYGYTF. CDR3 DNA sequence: TGCGCCAGCAGCTTGTTTGCCCCGGACAGGGCGGCATTTAACTATGGCTACACCTTC.

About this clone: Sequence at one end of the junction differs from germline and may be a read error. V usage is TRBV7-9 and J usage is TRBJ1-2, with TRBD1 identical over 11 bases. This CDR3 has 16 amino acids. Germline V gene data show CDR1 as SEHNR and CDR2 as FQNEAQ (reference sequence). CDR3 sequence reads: CSSSFRDRGVNYGYTF. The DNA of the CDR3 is TGTTCCAGCAGCTTTCGGGACAGGGGGGTCAACTATGGCTACACCTTC.

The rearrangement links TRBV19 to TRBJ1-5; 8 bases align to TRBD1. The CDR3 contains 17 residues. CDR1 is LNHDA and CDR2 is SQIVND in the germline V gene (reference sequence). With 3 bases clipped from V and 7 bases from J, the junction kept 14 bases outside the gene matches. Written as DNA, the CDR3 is TGTGCCAGTAGTATCTATGGCAGGGGGCGAATCGCGCAGCCCCAGCATTTT. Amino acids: CASSIYGRGRIAQPQHF.